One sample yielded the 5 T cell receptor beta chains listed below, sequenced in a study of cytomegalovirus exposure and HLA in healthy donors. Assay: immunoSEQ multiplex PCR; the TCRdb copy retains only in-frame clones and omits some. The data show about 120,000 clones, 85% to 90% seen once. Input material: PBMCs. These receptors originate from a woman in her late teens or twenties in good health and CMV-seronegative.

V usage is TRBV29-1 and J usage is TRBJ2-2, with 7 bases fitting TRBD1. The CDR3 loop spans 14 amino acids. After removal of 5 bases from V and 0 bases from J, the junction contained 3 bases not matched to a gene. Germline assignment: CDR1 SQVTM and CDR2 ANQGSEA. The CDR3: CSVNRGANTGELFF. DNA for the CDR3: TGCAGCGTTAACAGGGGAGCGAACACCGGGGAGCTGTTTTTT.

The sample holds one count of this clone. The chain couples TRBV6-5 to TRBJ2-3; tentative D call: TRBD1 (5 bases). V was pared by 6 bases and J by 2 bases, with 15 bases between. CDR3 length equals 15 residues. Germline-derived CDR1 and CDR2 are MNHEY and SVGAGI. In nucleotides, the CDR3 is TGTGCCAGCAGCCCTGGACAACCATCCACAGATACGCAGTATTTT. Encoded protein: CASSPGQPSTDTQYF.

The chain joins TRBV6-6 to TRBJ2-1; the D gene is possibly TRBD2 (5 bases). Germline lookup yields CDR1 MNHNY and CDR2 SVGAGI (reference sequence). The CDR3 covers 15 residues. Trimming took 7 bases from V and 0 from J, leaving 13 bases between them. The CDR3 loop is CASTRTAPSYNEQFF. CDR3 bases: TGTGCCAGCACCCGGACTGCCCCCTCCTACAATGAGCAGTTCTTC.

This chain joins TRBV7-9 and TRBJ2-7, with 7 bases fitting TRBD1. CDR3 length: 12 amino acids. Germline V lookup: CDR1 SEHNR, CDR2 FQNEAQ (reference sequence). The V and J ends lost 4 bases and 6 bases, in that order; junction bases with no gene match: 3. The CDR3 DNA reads TGTGCCAGCAGCTGGTCAGGGGGCGAGCAGTACGTC. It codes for CASSWSGGEQYV.

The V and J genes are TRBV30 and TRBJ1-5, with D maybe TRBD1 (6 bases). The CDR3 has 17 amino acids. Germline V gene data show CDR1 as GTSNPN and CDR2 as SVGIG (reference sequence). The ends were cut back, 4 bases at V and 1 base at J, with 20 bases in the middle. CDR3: CAWTTGHHSYSNQPQHF. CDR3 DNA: TGTGCCTGGACTACGGGACACCACTCTTACAGCAATCAGCCCCAGCATTTT.